Below are 30 T cell receptor beta chains sequenced from a single sample in a study of blood T cell repertoires in COVID-19. Data came from immunoSEQ multiplex PCR; TCRdb stores just in-frame clones and leaves some out. The sample has some 98,000 clones; roughly 80% are singletons. Material: peripheral blood. The origin of the receptors is a man between 65 and 85 years old with active or convalescent COVID-19.

This clone was observed a handful of times. The CDR3 region has the DNA TGTGCCAGCAGCACTACAGGGGATTCACCCCTCCACTTT. This gives the protein CASSTTGDSPLHF. V usage is TRBV11-1 and J usage is TRBJ1-6; 7 bases fit TRBD1. Germline V CDR1 and CDR2: SGHAT, FQDESV (reference sequence). Trimming at V came to 5 bases and at J to 8 bases, leaving 3 bases not matched to a gene. The CDR3 is 13 residues long.

The genes are TRBV11-2 and TRBJ2-1, with 7 bases fitting TRBD1. The junction had 8 bases not matched to a gene; V was cut back by 4 bases and J by 5 bases. The CDR3 has 15 amino acids. Germline-derived CDR1 and CDR2 are SGHAT and FQNNGV. Here the CDR3 reads CASSSQGISNNEQFF. For the CDR3, the DNA is TGTGCCAGCAGCTCACAGGGGATTAGCAACAATGAGCAGTTCTTC.

V gene TRBV19 combines with J gene TRBJ2-7; possibly TRBD1 for D (6 bases). CDR1 LNHDA and CDR2 SQIVND come from the germline V gene (reference sequence). Trimming removed 6 bases at V and 7 bases at J, with 22 bases between. This CDR3 region has 15 residues. As DNA, the CDR3 is TGTGCCAGTAGGGGGTGGACAGCCGGAGGTGGGGAGCAGTACTTC. Translating it yields CASRGWTAGGGEQYF.

V and J are TRBV7-3 and TRBJ2-2; D may be TRBD2 (5 bases). V lost 6 bases to trimming and J lost 4 bases, with 18 bases between them. Looked up from germline, CDR1 is SGHTA and CDR2 is FQGTGA. CDR3 size: 16 residues. The CDR3 bases are TGTGCCAGCAGTCCCGGCGGGCGGGCGGTCACCGGGGAGCTGTTTTTT. It translates to CASSPGGRAVTGELFF.

The V gene is TRBV20-1, the J gene TRBJ2-5; D is unclear. V was shortened by 6 bases and J by 5 bases, with 10 bases between the two germline ends. The length of the CDR3 is 11 residues. The germline V gene encodes CDR1 DFQATT and CDR2 SNEGSKA (reference sequence). CDR3 DNA sequence: TGCAGTGCGCTACTCCTCGAGACCCAGTACTTC. Translated: CSALLLETQYF.

This clone appeared a single time. J is TRBJ2-5 and V is TRBV9, with D possibly matching TRBD2 (6 bases). Germline loops: CDR1 SGDLS, CDR2 YYNGEE. This CDR3 has 14 residues. V lost 4 bases, J lost 1 base, and 11 bases lay in between. CDR3 protein: CASSSGGLQETQYF. CDR3 in DNA: TGTGCCAGCAGCTCAGGAGGGCTCCAAGAGACCCAGTACTTC.

A single count supports this clone. The chain uses TRBV30 and TRBJ1-4; 7 bases fit TRBD1. Germline V gene sequence: CDR1 GTSNPN, CDR2 SVGIG (reference sequence). Trimming took 1 base from V and 1 from J; bases not matched to a gene: 6. The CDR3 runs to 16 residues. The CDR3 here is CAWSETGRVTNEKLFF. For the CDR3, the DNA is TGTGCCTGGAGTGAGACAGGGCGGGTAACTAATGAAAAACTGTTTTTT.

The chain has TRBV7-9 and TRBJ2-2; D not certain. V lost 0 bases and J 6 bases, leaving 8 bases between the germline ends. CDR3 size: 14 residues. CDR1 SEHNR and CDR2 FQNEAQ come from the germline V gene (reference sequence). The CDR3 reads CASSLAFPAGELFF. For the CDR3, the DNA is TGTGCCAGCAGCTTAGCGTTCCCCGCCGGGGAGCTGTTTTTT.

The chain couples TRBV19 to TRBJ1-4; a possible D gene is TRBD1 (5 bases). The CDR3 sequence is 14 residues long. Trimming took 5 bases from V and 8 from J, leaving 15 bases between them. The V gene's germline CDR1 is LNHDA and CDR2 SQIVND (reference sequence). CDR3 amino acids: CASSGLGGGEKLFF. CDR3 in DNA: TGTGCCAGTAGTGGTCTCGGGGGGGGAGAAAAACTGTTTTTT.

The rearrangement joins TRBV5-4 to TRBJ2-7, with D possibly TRBD2 on 7 matching bases. This CDR3 has 14 residues. Trimming removed 4 bases at V and 0 bases at J, with 11 bases between. Germline V CDR1 and CDR2: SGHNT, YYREEE (reference sequence). This chain's CDR3 is CASSGGGHSYEQYF. The CDR3 DNA is TGTGCCAGCAGCGGGGGGGGGCACTCCTACGAGCAGTACTTC.

V usage is TRBV6-2 or TRBV6-3 and J usage is TRBJ1-2; tentative D call: TRBD1 (6 bases). This CDR3 region has 15 residues. Per the germline V gene, CDR1 is MNHEY and CDR2 is SVGEGT. V was pared by 6 bases and J by 1 base, with 15 bases between. CDR3 sequence: CASRPNRVLNYGYTF. The CDR3 coding sequence is TGTGCCAGCAGGCCTAACAGGGTTCTTAACTATGGCTACACCTTC.

This chain joins TRBV19 and TRBJ1-5, with unresolved D. The germline V and J ends were trimmed by 5 bases and 7 bases, with 12 bases remaining between them. Per germline, CDR1 LNHDA and CDR2 SQIVND (reference sequence). CDR3 length: 13 residues. CDR3 in amino acids: CASSADSVQPQHF. The CDR3 bases are TGTGCCAGTAGTGCCGATAGTGTACAGCCCCAGCATTTT.

This chain connects TRBV7-3 to TRBJ2-3; the match to TRBD2 covers 8 bases. The germline CDR1 and CDR2 sequences are SGHTA and FQGTGA. This CDR3 has 16 amino acids. Unmatched junction bases numbered 6, after V lost 2 bases and J lost 2 bases. The CDR3 DNA reads as TGTGCCAGCAGCTTAGGACCAGCGGGGGTCACAGATACGCAGTATTTT. Its protein is CASSLGPAGVTDTQYF.

The chain has TRBV18 and TRBJ2-3; maybe TRBD1 (5 bases). V shed 0 bases and J shed 1 base, with 5 bases lying between them. The germline V gene encodes CDR1 KGHSH and CDR2 LQKENI. This CDR3 has 14 residues. The CDR3 region is CASSPPTGTDTQYF. CDR3 nucleotides: TGTGCCAGCTCACCACCGACAGGCACAGATACGCAGTATTTT.

The J gene is TRBJ1-2, the V gene TRBV6-2 or TRBV6-3, with 7 bases that match TRBD1. From germline, CDR1 is MNHEY and CDR2 SVGEGT. CDR3 size: 18 residues. J gave up 8 bases and V 0 bases, and 18 bases lay outside the gene matches. In DNA, the CDR3 is TGTGCCAGCAGTTACTCGGCAGGGGGAATTCTCAACTATGGAGGCTACACCTTC. Its translation: CASSYSAGGILNYGGYTF.

The chain is built from TRBV18 and TRBJ1-2, with 7 bases that match TRBD1. Germline V CDR1 and CDR2: KGHSH, LQKENI. The CDR3 sequence is 14 residues long. V shed 1 base, J shed 8 bases, and the junction held 7 bases outside the gene matches. CDR3 DNA: TGTGCCAGCTCACCACGGGACAGTCAGGCCGGCTACACCTTC. This codes for CASSPRDSQAGYTF. The whole variable domain, remainder taken from reference TRBV18 and TRBJ1-2, is NAGVMQNPRHLVRRRGQEARLRCSPMKGHSHVYWYRQLPEEGLKFMVYLQKENIIDESGMPKERFSAEFPKEGPSILRIQQVVRGDSAAYFCASSPRDSQAGYTFGSGTRLTVV.

The CDR3 nucleotides are TGTGCCAGCAGTTTCGGGGACTCGAGCCTCACAGATACGCAGTATTTT. Amino acid sequence: CASSFGDSSLTDTQYF. The chain is built from TRBV27 and TRBJ2-3, with D possibly TRBD2 on 6 matching bases. Per germline, CDR1 MNHEY and CDR2 SMNVEV (reference sequence). The CDR3 consists of 16 residues. Trimming cost V 3 bases and J 2 bases, with 15 bases left between them.

The chain joins TRBV9 to TRBJ2-7; 9 bases fit TRBD1. Per the germline V gene, CDR1 is SGDLS and CDR2 is YYNGEE. Unmatched junction bases numbered 4, after V lost 0 bases and J lost 6 bases. CDR3 length equals 14 residues. CDR3 loop: CASSVGDRDSEQYF. In nucleotides, the CDR3 is TGTGCCAGCAGCGTAGGGGACAGGGATTCCGAGCAGTACTTC.

In nucleotides, the CDR3 is TGTGCCAGCAGCCAACCTACCGGGACAGGGGCATACGAGCAGTACTTC. It yields the protein CASSQPTGTGAYEQYF. The chain carries TRBV7-9 and TRBJ2-7, with 10 bases aligning to TRBD1. The CDR3 is 16 amino acids. Trimming at V came to 5 bases and at J to 4 bases, leaving 11 bases not matched to a gene. CDR1 is SEHNR, CDR2 FQNEAQ, per germline (reference sequence). Using reference TRBV7-9 and TRBJ2-7 for the parts outside the CDR3, the full variable domain is DTGVSQNPRHKITKRGQNVTFRCDPISEHNRLYWYRQTLGQGPEFLTYFQNEAQLEKSRLLSDRFSAERPKGSFSTLEIQRTEQGDSAMYLCASSQPTGTGAYEQYFGPGTRLTVT.

The genes are TRBV4-1 and TRBJ1-1, with a possible D match to TRBD1 (5 bases). V lost 4 bases, J lost 1 base, and 13 bases lay in between. CDR1 and CDR2 from the germline V gene are MGHRA and YSYEKL. CDR3 size: 15 residues. The CDR3 DNA sequence: TGCGCCAGCAGCCCTCACGGACAACGGAACACTGAAGCTTTCTTT. It translates to CASSPHGQRNTEAFF.

This clone has only one observation. CDR3 coding DNA: TGTGCTAGTGGCCGGGGGGGACAGGGCGGCCTCCACTTT. Its translation: CASGRGGQGGLHF. The chain combines TRBV12-5 with TRBJ1-6; 9 nucleotides line up with TRBD1. Germline trimming cut 6 bases from V and 15 bases from J; bases unmatched to any gene: 9. This CDR3 comprises 13 residues. In germline, CDR1 is LGHNT, CDR2 FRNRAP.

V and J are TRBV12-3 or TRBV12-4 and TRBJ1-1; D ambiguous. Trimming left V 4 bases short and J 7 bases short, with 13 bases between. The CDR3 totals 13 residues. CDR3 residues: CASSSRPEGEAFF. The CDR3 coding sequence is TGTGCCAGCAGTTCCCGCCCCGAGGGTGAAGCTTTCTTT.

V and J are TRBV10-3 and TRBJ2-2; tentatively, D is TRBD1 (5 bases). The V and J ends lost 5 bases and 9 bases respectively, with 22 bases between them. The CDR3 consists of 16 residues. Looked up from germline, CDR1 is ENHRY and CDR2 is SYGVKD. The CDR3 nucleotides are TGTGCCATCAGTCAGAGGTGGTTGACAGAGGTTCGGGAGCTGTTTTTT. It encodes CAISQRWLTEVRELFF.

Concerning this clone itself: At one end, the junction sequence differs from germline, possibly due to a read error. V is TRBV5-1 and J is TRBJ1-1; 8 nucleotides agree with TRBD1. There are 13 residues in the CDR3. Looked up from germline, CDR1 is SGHRS and CDR2 is YFSETQ. CDR3 amino acids: CANSSGGATEAFF. The CDR3 DNA reads as TGCGCCAACAGCTCAGGGGGCGCGACTGAAGCTTTCTTT.

V is TRBV7-8 and J is TRBJ2-3; a possible D gene is TRBD2 (5 bases). Trimming removed 3 bases from V and 8 bases from J, with 9 bases in between. The CDR3 is 12 residues long. Germline CDR1 and CDR2: SGHVS and FQNEAQ. The chain's CDR3 is CASSFVGGTQYF. As DNA, the CDR3 is TGTGCCAGCAGCTTCGTTGGAGGTACGCAGTATTTT.

The chain couples TRBV7-8 to TRBJ2-6; TRBD1 matches 7 bases. Germline loops: CDR1 SGHVS, CDR2 FQNEAQ. V shed 5 bases, J shed 4 bases, and the junction held 11 bases outside the gene matches. The CDR3 totals 17 residues. Written as DNA, the CDR3 is TGTGCCAGCAGCAAGACAGGGTATGCCTCCGGGGCCAACGTCCTGACTTTC. As protein: CASSKTGYASGANVLTF. Filled out from reference TRBV7-8 and TRBJ2-6, the complete variable domain reads GAGVSQSPRYKVAKRGQDVALRCDPISGHVSLFWYQQALGQGPEFLTYFQNEAQLDKSGLPSDRFFAERPEGSVSTLKIQRTQQEDSAVYLCASSKTGYASGANVLTFGAGSRLTVL.

The rearrangement joins TRBV2 to TRBJ2-1; D gene unclear. The CDR3 length is 15 residues. V lost 5 bases, J lost 1 base, and 12 bases lay in between. Germline CDR1 SNHLY, CDR2 FYNNEI. The CDR3 sequence: CASSPTFLSYNEQFF. The CDR3 bases are TGTGCCAGCAGTCCTACGTTCTTATCCTACAATGAGCAGTTCTTC.

The genes are TRBV18 and TRBJ2-5, with 10 bases aligning to TRBD2. The CDR3 is 15 residues long. The germline V gene encodes CDR1 KGHSH and CDR2 LQKENI. V trimming: 0 bases; J trimming: 3 bases; junction bases outside the gene matches: 1. CDR3 sequence (DNA): TGTGCCAGCTCACCACCTAGCGGGGGGAAAGAGACCCAGTACTTC. Protein sequence: CASSPPSGGKETQYF.

This clone was seen just once. The V and J genes are TRBV27 and TRBJ1-1, with 11 bases matching TRBD1. This CDR3 is built from 15 residues. Germline CDR1 MNHEY, CDR2 SMNVEV (reference sequence). The V and J ends lost 3 bases and 2 bases, in that order; junction bases with no gene match: 2. DNA of the CDR3: TGTGCCAGCAGTTTGCGGACAGGGGGCAACACTGAAGCTTTCTTT. Translation gives CASSLRTGGNTEAFF.

This rearrangement joins TRBV10-2 to TRBJ1-1; the D gene is possibly TRBD1 (5 bases). The CDR3 sequence is 14 residues long. The V and J ends lost 3 bases and 4 bases respectively, with 12 bases between them. Looked up from germline, CDR1 is WSHSY and CDR2 is SAAADI. The CDR3 here is CASSELPGVTEAFF. DNA of the CDR3: TGCGCCAGCAGTGAATTGCCGGGGGTCACTGAAGCTTTCTTT.